A single sample gave rise to the 11 T cell receptor beta chains below, sequenced in a study of shared clonotypes between healthy human individuals. Sequenced by immunoSEQ multiplex PCR; TCRdb stores in-frame clones only, minus some. The table shows 2 million to 2.5 million clones, with 80% to 95% occurring only once. Sequencing was carried out using naive CD4+ T cells from PBMCs. Regarding subset: CD45RA+ positively selected. These receptors were collected from a man between 18 and 29 years old in good health. Some clones in this sample may be carry-over from other donors' samples.

Only a few counts were recorded for this clone. This chain links TRBV5-4 with TRBJ1-5, with D maybe TRBD1 (6 bases). Trimming left V 3 bases short and J 3 bases short, with 10 bases between. CDR3 length: 14 amino acids. Germline loops: CDR1 SGHNT, CDR2 YYREEE (reference sequence). This CDR3 is CASSSGGANQPQHF. In nucleotides, the CDR3 is TGTGCCAGCAGCTCCGGGGGGGCCAATCAGCCCCAGCATTTT.

The chain carries TRBV5-5 and TRBJ2-5; no firm D call. Germline CDR1 and CDR2: SGHKS and YYEKEE (reference sequence). The CDR3 is made up of 14 amino acids. V lost 2 bases and J lost 1, with 9 bases in between. The CDR3 sequence: CASSFLLLQETQYF. Written as DNA, the CDR3 is TGTGCCAGCAGCTTTCTTCTTCTCCAAGAGACCCAGTACTTC.

Of note for this clone: Other DNA variants within this sample encode the same CDR3. The rearrangement uses TRBV5-1 and TRBJ2-5, with D perhaps matching TRBD1 (5 bases). The CDR3 runs to 14 residues. The V gene's germline CDR1 is SGHRS and CDR2 YFSETQ. V lost 4 bases and J lost 1, with 11 bases in between. The CDR3 bases are TGCGCCAGCAGCCCCGGACAAATCCAAGAGACCCAGTACTTC. It yields the protein CASSPGQIQETQYF.

CDR3 loop: CASSLQLRDSGFF. The CDR3 nucleotides are TGTGCCAGCAGCTTACAGCTTCGGGACAGTGGGTTCTTC. The gene calls are TRBV7-2 and TRBJ2-1, with 7 positions matching TRBD1. Per germline, CDR1 SGHTA and CDR2 FQGNSA. The CDR3 covers 13 residues. V gave up 2 bases and J gave up 15 bases; unmatched junction bases: 10.

J is TRBJ2-3 and V is TRBV9; the D gene could be TRBD1 or TRBD2 (5 bases each). Germline CDR1 SGDLS, CDR2 YYNGEE. With 3 bases removed from V and 4 bases from J, the gap between germline ends came to 21 bases. The CDR3 length is 17 residues. DNA of the CDR3: TGTGCCAGCAGCGAGTTTTTGGGGGTCCCCGGTTCAGATACGCAGTATTTT. Protein: CASSEFLGVPGSDTQYF. The whole variable domain, filled in from reference TRBV9 and TRBJ2-3, reads DSGVTQTPKHLITATGQRVTLRCSPRSGDLSVYWYQQSLDQGLQFLIQYYNGEERAKGNILERFSAQQFPDLHSELNLSSLELGDSALYFCASSEFLGVPGSDTQYFGPGTRLTVL.

V gene TRBV25-1 combines with J gene TRBJ2-7, with 10 nucleotides matching TRBD2. The CDR3 loop spans 16 amino acids. Unmatched junction bases numbered 12, after V lost 3 bases and J lost 7 bases. Germline CDR1 is MGHDK and CDR2 is SYGVNS. DNA for the CDR3: TGTGCCAGCAGTGATTTTAGCGGGAGGCGCGCGGGTGAGCAGTACTTC. It is translated as CASSDFSGRRAGEQYF.

This clone is a singleton in its sample. V and J are TRBV28 and TRBJ1-5, with D hard to call. Trimming left V 3 bases short and J 2 bases short, with 14 bases between. The CDR3 has 16 residues. Germline V CDR1 and CDR2: MDHEN, SYDVKM. The CDR3 region is CASSFSRGKRNQPQHF. The CDR3 DNA follows: TGTGCCAGCAGTTTTTCCCGAGGGAAGCGCAATCAGCCCCAGCATTTT.

The rearrangement joins TRBV6-5 to TRBJ2-7; perhaps TRBD2 as D (5 bases). The germline CDR1 and CDR2 sequences are MNHEY and SVGAGI. The CDR3 totals 15 residues. With 0 bases removed from V and 4 bases from J, the gap between germline ends came to 13 bases. The CDR3 nucleotides read TGTGCCAGCAGTTACTCGGTCGGGGTAGCGTACGAGCAGTACTTC. Protein sequence: CASSYSVGVAYEQYF.

The rearrangement uses TRBV18 and TRBJ2-7, with TRBD1 matching over 8 bases. The CDR3 is made up of 16 amino acids. Germline V gene data show CDR1 as KGHSH and CDR2 as LQKENI. Losses at the gene ends were 4 bases for V and 6 bases for J; bases not matched to a gene: 14. DNA of the CDR3: TGTGCCAGCTCACAGATGAATCGACAGGGGTCGGGCGAGCAGTACTTC. It encodes CASSQMNRQGSGEQYF.

The CDR3 reads CASSPRTNSPLHF. CDR3 nucleotide sequence: TGCGCCAGCAGCCCGAGGACTAATTCACCCCTCCACTTT. The chain uses TRBV5-1 and TRBJ1-6; the D is unclear. The germline V gene has CDR1 SGHRS and CDR2 YFSETQ. V was pared by 4 bases and J by 6 bases, with 8 bases between. The CDR3 extends over 13 amino acids.

V usage is TRBV6-5 and J usage is TRBJ2-5; 7 positions match TRBD1. CDR1 is MNHEY, CDR2 SVGAGI, per germline. The CDR3 consists of 14 residues. V shed 4 bases and J 2 bases; nucleotides not matched to a gene: 4. The chain's CDR3 is CASSWGQLQETQYF. The CDR3 region has the DNA TGTGCCAGCAGTTGGGGACAGTTGCAAGAGACCCAGTACTTC.